The 31 T cell receptor beta chains below all came from one sample that was sequenced in a study of CD8+CD57+ T cells in acquired aplastic anemia. Genomic DNA provided the template from which TCR beta VDJ and CDR3 profiles were obtained. TCRdb redid the calling of the reads with MiXCR, one entry per CDR3 protein. Of 89,000 or so distinct CDR3 sequences listed, around two thirds were seen once; the top ten hold about 62%. Sequencing was done on patients that had shown CD8+CD57+ cell expansion by flow cytometry. Material: sorted CD4+, CD8+, or CD8+CD57+ T cells (not recorded which) from PBMCs. These receptors came from a human donor with aplastic anemia.

The J gene is TRBJ2-7, the V gene TRBV7-9; tentatively, D is TRBD1 or TRBD2 (5 bases each). This CDR3 has 13 amino acids. With 3 bases removed from V and 1 base from J, the gap between germline ends came to 7 bases. The V gene's germline CDR1 is SEHNR and CDR2 FQNEAQ (reference sequence). The CDR3 sequence is CASSFEGSYEQYF. The DNA of the CDR3 is TGTGCCAGCAGCTTTGAGGGGTCCTACGAGCAGTACTTC.

This rearrangement joins TRBV7-9 to TRBJ2-3; TRBD1 matches at 8 bases. V lost 5 bases and J lost 4; bases outside the gene matches: 5. Germline V gene data show CDR1 as SEHNR and CDR2 as FQNEAQ (reference sequence). CDR3 size: 14 residues. This CDR3 is CASSARQGPDTQYF. Here the CDR3 DNA reads TGTGCCAGCAGCGCCAGACAGGGGCCAGATACGCAGTATTTT.

This clonotype has only one observation. The J gene is TRBJ1-1, the V gene TRBV5-1; the D gene is possibly TRBD1 (5 bases). The CDR3 spans 14 residues. V lost 1 base, J lost 4 bases, and 11 bases lay in between. CDR1 and CDR2 from the germline V gene are SGHRS and YFSETQ. The CDR3, as DNA: TGCGCCAGCAGCTTGCAAAGGGGCGGCACTGAAGCTTTCTTT. Its translation: CASSLQRGGTEAFF. Full variable domain (missing parts from reference TRBV5-1 and TRBJ1-1): KAGVTQTPRYLIKTRGQQVTLSCSPISGHRSVSWYQQTPGQGLQFLFEYFSETQRNKGNFPGRFSGRQFSNSRSEMNVSTLELGDSALYLCASSLQRGGTEAFFGQGTRLTVV.

The chain is built from TRBV29-1 and TRBJ1-1; D ambiguous. Germline CDR1 and CDR2: SQVTM and ANQGSEA. CDR3 length: 16 amino acids. V was cut by 7 bases and J by 5 bases, with 26 bases left in between. The chain's CDR3 is CSGSHGSEGSGTEAFF. In DNA, the CDR3 is TGCAGCGGCAGCCACGGCAGTGAGGGCAGTGGAACTGAAGCTTTCTTT.

The CDR3 DNA is TGTGCCATCAGCGATTTACAGGACAGGACAAATCAGCCCCAGCATTTT. Its protein product is CAISDLQDRTNQPQHF. The chain carries TRBV10-3 and TRBJ1-5, with TRBD1 matching 7 bases. Looked up from germline, CDR1 is ENHRY and CDR2 is SYGVKD. V lost 6 bases to trimming and J lost 4 bases; unmatched junction nucleotides: 12. CDR3 length equals 16 residues.

This clonotype was detected only once. The CDR3 DNA follows: TGTGCCACCAGCGCCACTGGTGAGCAGTTCTTC. It encodes CATSATGEQFF. The J gene is TRBJ2-1, the V gene TRBV15; D is ambiguous. The V end was cut by 5 bases, the J end by 9 bases, with 8 bases between. Per the germline V gene, CDR1 is LNHNV and CDR2 is YYDKDF (reference sequence). The length of the CDR3 is 11 residues.

V gene TRBV7-9 combines with J gene TRBJ1-1; D gene unclear. Trimming took 2 bases from V and 4 from J, leaving 8 bases between them. Germline lookup yields CDR1 SEHNR and CDR2 FQNEAQ (reference sequence). The CDR3 is 13 residues long. Written as DNA, the CDR3 is TGTGCCAGCAGCTTATTCGAAGGCACTGAAGCTTTCTTT. Its translation: CASSLFEGTEAFF.

In its sample, this clonotype was seen once. The chain recombines TRBV7-9 with TRBJ2-3; D unresolved. The CDR3 spans 14 residues. V was shortened by 1 base and J by 6 bases, with 11 bases between the two germline ends. CDR1 and CDR2 (germline): SEHNR, FQNEAQ (reference sequence). In DNA, the CDR3 is TGTGCCAGCAGCTTAGTGTCTGTCGCGGATACGCAGTATTTT. The encoded protein is CASSLVSVADTQYF.

J is TRBJ1-1 and V is TRBV11-2; 7 bases align to TRBD1. Germline CDR1 reads SGHAT; CDR2 reads FQNNGV. Trimming took 0 bases from V and 0 from J; bases not matched to a gene: 4. The CDR3 spans 16 residues. The CDR3 is CASSLEGTVMNTEAFF. CDR3 nucleotides: TGTGCCAGCAGCTTAGAGGGGACAGTCATGAACACTGAAGCTTTCTTT.

The chain employs TRBV15 and TRBJ2-1, with D possibly matching TRBD2 (5 bases). V dropped 6 bases and J dropped 4 bases, with 13 bases sitting between them. Germline-derived CDR1 and CDR2 are LNHNV and YYDKDF (reference sequence). There are 14 residues in the CDR3. CDR3 residues: CATSDSLAYNEQFF. DNA of the CDR3: TGTGCCACCAGTGACTCCCTAGCTTACAATGAGCAGTTCTTC.

The V gene is TRBV20-1, the J gene TRBJ1-1; TRBD1 aligns across 10 bases. The CDR3 spans 15 residues. Germline lookup yields CDR1 DFQATT and CDR2 SNEGSKA (reference sequence). V gave up 3 bases and J gave up 4 bases; unmatched junction bases: 8. Here the CDR3 reads CSARWTGGQGTEAFF. CDR3 nucleotides: TGCAGTGCTAGGTGGACAGGGGGTCAGGGCACTGAAGCTTTCTTT.

This sequence joins TRBV14 and TRBJ2-7; D is undetermined. Trimming stripped 3 bases from V and 6 bases from J, with 15 bases between. In germline, CDR1 is SGHDN, CDR2 FVKESK. The CDR3 totals 14 residues. In DNA, the CDR3 is TGTGCCAGCAGCCACCAATCCACAGTACGCGAGCAGTACTTC. Translating gives CASSHQSTVREQYF.

CDR3 sequence: CASSDNNQPQHF. The CDR3 DNA is TGCGCCAGCAGTGATAACAATCAGCCCCAGCATTTT. The chain uses TRBV10-2 and TRBJ1-5; D remains unclear. The CDR3 is 12 residues long. The germline V gene has CDR1 WSHSY and CDR2 SAAADI. Trimming cost V 3 bases and J 3 bases, with 3 bases left between them.

The V gene is TRBV5-1, the J gene TRBJ1-1; 7 nucleotides agree with TRBD1. This CDR3 spans 15 amino acids. CDR1 is SGHRS, CDR2 YFSETQ, per germline. J gave up 4 bases and V 3 bases, and 9 bases lay outside the gene matches. The CDR3 here is CASSSLTGIGTEAFF. CDR3 in DNA: TGCGCCAGCAGCTCCCTGACAGGGATAGGCACTGAAGCTTTCTTT.

This clonotype was seen at least ten times. This rearrangement joins TRBV7-9 to TRBJ1-1; 7 bases are a match to TRBD1. CDR3 size: 14 residues. After removal of 4 bases from V and 2 bases from J, the junction contained 4 bases not matched to a gene. Germline CDR1 SEHNR, CDR2 FQNEAQ (reference sequence). Here the CDR3 reads CASSWGQINTEAFF. The CDR3 coding sequence is TGTGCCAGCAGCTGGGGACAGATAAACACTGAAGCTTTCTTT. Based on the CDR3 plus reference TRBV7-9 and TRBJ1-1, the full variable domain is DTGVSQNPRHKITKRGQNVTFRCDPISEHNRLYWYRQTLGQGPEFLTYFQNEAQLEKSRLLSDRFSAERPKGSFSTLEIQRTEQGDSAMYLCASSWGQINTEAFFGQGTRLTVV.

DNA of the CDR3: TGTGCCAGCAGCGTAGGGACTTCTAACTACGAGCAGTACTTC. Translating gives CASSVGTSNYEQYF. This chain connects TRBV9 to TRBJ2-7; D perhaps matches TRBD2 (5 bases). Trimming stripped 0 bases from V and 3 bases from J, with 10 bases between. CDR3 length: 14 amino acids. The V gene's germline CDR1 is SGDLS and CDR2 YYNGEE.

This clonotype was seen more than once but under ten times. This chain connects TRBV7-9 to TRBJ2-7; D gene unclear. Germline V gene lookup returns CDR1 SEHNR and CDR2 FQNEAQ (reference sequence). Trimming cost V 1 base and J 3 bases, with 10 bases left between them. The CDR3 contains 14 residues. The chain's CDR3 is CASSLGSFGYEQYF. In DNA, the CDR3 is TGTGCCAGCAGCTTAGGTAGTTTCGGCTACGAGCAGTACTTC.

The chain has TRBV20-1 and TRBJ2-3; TRBD1 matches 9 bases. Germline-derived CDR1 and CDR2 are DFQATT and SNEGSKA (reference sequence). CDR3 size: 15 residues. V was pared by 4 bases and J by 3 bases, with 8 bases of the junction left unmatched. CDR3 sequence: CSATYRDRATDTQYF. For the CDR3, the DNA is TGCAGTGCTACTTACCGGGACAGGGCAACAGATACGCAGTATTTT.

As for this clonotype: No conserved phenylalanine or tryptophan is present at the end of the CDR3, so a read error is the likely explanation. The chain couples TRBV7-2 to TRBJ2-7; D uncertain. Deletions cut 5 bases from V and 3 bases from J, with 8 bases between. The CDR3 runs to 12 residues. From germline, CDR1 is SGHTA and CDR2 FQGNSA. In DNA, the CDR3 is TGTGCCAGCAGCGCGAACAACTACGAGCAGTACCTC. This encodes CASSANNYEQYL.

V gene TRBV15 combines with J gene TRBJ1-2; D not resolved. This CDR3 comprises 12 residues. Germline CDR1 LNHNV, CDR2 YYDKDF (reference sequence). V lost 0 bases to trimming and J lost 8 bases, with 7 bases between them. The CDR3 region has the DNA TGTGCCACCAGCAGAGAACAGTACGGCTACACCTTC. Protein sequence: CATSREQYGYTF. Together with reference TRBV15 and TRBJ1-2, the CDR3 gives the full variable domain: DAMVIQNPRYQVTQFGKPVTLSCSQTLNHNVMYWYQQKSSQAPKLLFHYYDKDFNNEADTPDNFQSRRPNTSFCFLDIRSPGLGDTAMYLCATSREQYGYTFGSGTRLTVV.

Written as DNA, the CDR3 is TGTGCCAGCAGCCAAGACTCCTACAATGAGCAGTTCTTC. It specifies CASSQDSYNEQFF. The chain couples TRBV14 to TRBJ2-1; no clear D. The germline gives CDR1 SGHDN, CDR2 FVKESK. V lost 0 bases and J 0 bases, leaving 0 bases between the germline ends. The CDR3 has 13 residues.

Turning to this clonotype: The junction does not match germline at one end; this may be a read error. The V and J genes are TRBV25-1 and TRBJ2-2, with 8 bases fitting TRBD1. Per the germline V gene, CDR1 is MGHDK and CDR2 is SYGVNS. The CDR3 spans 14 residues. The CDR3 nucleotides read TGTGCCGGCAGTGAGGACAGGGACACCGGGGAGCCGTTTTTT. Its translation: CAGSEDRDTGEPFF.

This chain connects TRBV11-2 to TRBJ2-7; 8 nucleotides match TRBD2. Germline V CDR1 and CDR2: SGHAT, FQNNGV. The CDR3 has 16 residues. The V and J ends lost 6 bases and 3 bases, in that order; junction bases with no gene match: 13. The CDR3 DNA is TGTGCCAGCAGGGACCTGGCGGGGGGCAGATTCTACGAGCAGTACTTC. It translates to CASRDLAGGRFYEQYF.

Regarding this clonotype: Since the CDR3 does not end with the conserved phenylalanine or tryptophan, this likely comes from a read error. The chain combines TRBV20-1 with TRBJ1-1; unclear D gene. The V end was cut by 5 bases, the J end by 1 base, with 11 bases between. CDR3 length equals 13 residues. Per germline, CDR1 DFQATT and CDR2 SNEGSKA (reference sequence). The CDR3 protein is CSAAGSRNTEAFC. In DNA, the CDR3 is TGCAGTGCTGCCGGGAGCAGGAACACTGAAGCTTTCTGT.

This clonotype was observed a few times. This rearrangement joins TRBV10-3 to TRBJ2-3, with 10 bases identical to TRBD2. There are 16 residues in the CDR3. Per germline, CDR1 ENHRY and CDR2 SYGVKD. J was trimmed by 4 bases and V by 7 bases; bases with no gene match: 11. The CDR3 nucleotides are TGTGCCATCATGGCTAGCGGGAGAGTCGGGTCAGATACGCAGTATTTT. Translating gives CAIMASGRVGSDTQYF.

The CDR3 spells CSVDRGRGSYEQYF. CDR3 bases: TGCAGCGTTGACCGGGGCCGGGGCTCCTACGAGCAGTACTTC. The chain uses TRBV29-1 and TRBJ2-7; D tentatively reads TRBD1 or TRBD2 (5 bases each). Trimming left V 3 bases short and J 0 bases short, with 12 bases between. The CDR3 is made up of 14 amino acids. CDR1 is SQVTM and CDR2 is ANQGSEA in the germline V gene.

The rearrangement joins TRBV20-1 to TRBJ2-1, with 10 bases lining up with TRBD2. The CDR3 has 16 amino acids. CDR1 is DFQATT, CDR2 SNEGSKA, per germline (reference sequence). Losses at the gene ends were 5 bases for V and 7 bases for J; bases not matched to a gene: 14. The CDR3 coding sequence is TGCAGTGCTCCCCGGCCCCTAGCGGGGGCGGGTAATGAGCAGTTCTTC. Translating it yields CSAPRPLAGAGNEQFF.

V and J are TRBV24-1 and TRBJ1-6; 10 bases match TRBD1. The CDR3 is 16 amino acids. Germline CDR1 is KGHDR and CDR2 is SFDVKD. After removal of 5 bases from V and 6 bases from J, the junction contained 6 bases not matched to a gene. The CDR3 sequence: CATSAGTGAGNSPLHF. The CDR3 DNA sequence: TGTGCCACCAGTGCCGGGACAGGGGCAGGTAATTCACCCCTCCACTTT.

A few counts support this clonotype. The V gene is TRBV20-1, the J gene TRBJ2-7; TRBD1 might be the D (6 bases). Germline loops: CDR1 DFQATT, CDR2 SNEGSKA (reference sequence). Trimming removed 3 bases at V and 4 bases at J, with 16 bases between. The CDR3 loop spans 14 amino acids. CDR3 protein: CSASVGQPPYEQYF. As DNA, the CDR3 is TGCAGTGCTAGCGTGGGACAACCCCCGTACGAGCAGTACTTC.

This clonotype occurred once. Written as DNA, the CDR3 is TGTGCCACCAGTGATGCCCACTACAATGAGCAGTTCTTC. Translating it yields CATSDAHYNEQFF. The gene calls are TRBV24-1 and TRBJ2-1; D not resolved. V was cut by 3 bases and J by 3 bases, with 5 bases left in between. The CDR3 sequence is 13 residues long. Germline loops: CDR1 KGHDR, CDR2 SFDVKD.

The chain links TRBV5-1 to TRBJ2-7; 8 bases line up with TRBD1. The CDR3 runs 14 residues. CDR1 and CDR2 (germline): SGHRS, YFSETQ. The ends lost 4 bases at V and 2 bases at J; junction bases unmatched: 5. The CDR3 loop reads CASSPDRATYEQYF. CDR3 nucleotides: TGCGCCAGCAGCCCGGACAGGGCTACCTACGAGCAGTACTTC.